Presented here are 18 T cell receptor beta chains from one specimen sequenced in a study of shared clonotypes between healthy human individuals. The protocol was immunoSEQ multiplex PCR, while the TCRdb copy is restricted to in-frame clones and leaves out a portion. The sample has 2 million to 2.5 million clones; almost 96% are singletons. Sequencing input: naive CD4+ T cells sorted from blood. The subset: CD45RA+ positively selected. The receptors originated from a man aged 18-30 years in good health.

Points on this clone: Relative to the germline gene, one junction end is altered; a read error may explain this. The V gene is TRBV11-3, the J gene TRBJ2-2, with D possibly being TRBD1 (6 bases). The CDR3 length is 15 residues. CDR1 SGHNT and CDR2 YENEEA come from the germline V gene. This CDR3 reads CASSGGTGNAGELFF. CDR3 coding DNA: TGTGCCAGCAGCGGGGGCACAGGGAACGCCGGGGAGCTGTTTTTT.

Comment on this clone: Germline and junction disagree at one end, which may indicate a read error. V usage is TRBV6-1 and J usage is TRBJ1-5, with D hard to call. The CDR3 extends over 13 amino acids. The V gene's germline CDR1 is MNHNS and CDR2 SASEGT. The CDR3 region has the DNA TGTGCCAGCACTGAACTGACCATACAGCCCCAGCATTTT. It translates to CASTELTIQPQHF.

This chain joins TRBV5-1 and TRBJ2-1; tentatively, D is TRBD1 (5 bases). V shed 0 bases and J shed 7 bases, with 17 bases lying between them. Germline lookup yields CDR1 SGHRS and CDR2 YFSETQ. The CDR3 totals 16 residues. The CDR3 loop reads CASSLEGRVLWNEQFF. CDR3 nucleotide sequence: TGCGCCAGCAGCTTGGAGGGCAGGGTCTTGTGGAATGAGCAGTTCTTC.

The chain couples TRBV5-1 to TRBJ2-5; D perhaps matches TRBD1 (5 bases). V was cut by 9 bases and J by 1 base, with 10 bases left in between. This CDR3 comprises 12 residues. CDR1 is SGHRS, CDR2 YFSETQ, per germline. The CDR3 here is CATSDTQETQYF. The CDR3 nucleotides are TGCGCCACCTCGGACACCCAAGAGACCCAGTACTTC.

The chain carries TRBV18 and TRBJ2-3, with D possibly matching TRBD1 (5 bases). The CDR3 has 19 amino acids. The V end lost 3 bases, the J end lost 5 bases, and 27 bases lay between the germline ends. The germline V gene encodes CDR1 KGHSH and CDR2 LQKENI. This CDR3 reads CASSPMGPLGRTGRDTQYF. The DNA of the CDR3 is TGTGCCAGCTCACCCATGGGGCCGCTGGGTAGAACCGGTAGAGATACGCAGTATTTT.

This chain links TRBV7-9 with TRBJ2-3, with D possibly TRBD2 on 6 matching bases. The CDR3 runs to 16 residues. Germline V gives CDR1 SEHNR, CDR2 FQNEAQ (reference sequence). Deletions cut 5 bases from V and 1 base from J, with 16 bases between. CDR3 coding DNA: TGTGCCAGCAGCCCAAGGAGGGTCGGGGGCACAGATACGCAGTATTTT. Its protein product is CASSPRRVGGTDTQYF. The full variable domain, rest sourced from reference TRBV7-9 and TRBJ2-3, is DTGVSQNPRHKITKRGQNVTFRCDPISEHNRLYWYRQTLGQGPEFLTYFQNEAQLEKSRLLSDRFSAERPKGSFSTLEIQRTEQGDSAMYLCASSPRRVGGTDTQYFGPGTRLTVL.

The chain combines TRBV5-1 with TRBJ1-2, with D possibly matching TRBD1 (6 bases). Per germline, CDR1 SGHRS and CDR2 YFSETQ. The CDR3 length is 13 residues. V dropped 5 bases and J dropped 7 bases, with 15 bases sitting between them. The CDR3 coding sequence is TGCGCCAGCAGGCCGACAGGCTCCACTGGCTACACCTTC. It codes for CASRPTGSTGYTF.

The V call is TRBV19, the J call TRBJ2-7; possibly TRBD2 for D (6 bases). V lost 3 bases to trimming and J lost 6 bases, with 15 bases between them. In germline, CDR1 is LNHDA, CDR2 SQIVND (reference sequence). The length of the CDR3 is 14 residues. DNA of the CDR3: TGTGCCAGTAGTATGGGGGGAAGGGCGTCCGAGCAGTACTTC. Protein: CASSMGGRASEQYF.

The chain carries TRBV19 and TRBJ1-6; D gene uncertain. The length of the CDR3 is 15 residues. The germline V gene encodes CDR1 LNHDA and CDR2 SQIVND (reference sequence). Trimming removed 0 bases at V and 7 bases at J, with 10 bases between. CDR3 region: CASSIDLVGNSPLHF. CDR3 DNA: TGTGCCAGTAGTATAGATCTGGTGGGAAATTCACCCCTCCACTTT.

The chain has TRBV19 and TRBJ2-7; the D gene could be TRBD1 or TRBD2 (6 bases each). The germline V gene encodes CDR1 LNHDA and CDR2 SQIVND (reference sequence). V dropped 6 bases and J dropped 3 bases, with 18 bases sitting between them. The CDR3 contains 15 residues. The CDR3 bases are TGTGCCAGTAGCATGTATGGAGGGGGAAACTACGAGCAGTACTTC. The encoded protein is CASSMYGGGNYEQYF.

This sequence joins TRBV10-1 and TRBJ2-2, with 11 positions matching TRBD1. Trimming took 5 bases from V and 8 from J; bases not matched to a gene: 4. This CDR3 comprises 14 residues. Per germline, CDR1 WNHNN and CDR2 SYGVQD (reference sequence). The chain's CDR3 is CASSLDRGPGELFF. The CDR3 nucleotides are TGCGCCAGCAGTCTGGACAGGGGGCCTGGGGAGCTGTTTTTT.

This clone is a singleton in its sample. The gene calls are TRBV7-9 and TRBJ2-7; D call uncertain. Trimming took 3 bases from V and 1 from J, leaving 7 bases between them. Germline V gives CDR1 SEHNR, CDR2 FQNEAQ (reference sequence). The CDR3 covers 13 residues. In DNA, the CDR3 is TGTGCCAGCAGCTTGGAAAGATCCTACGAGCAGTACTTC. Translated, it gives CASSLERSYEQYF.

The chain carries TRBV6-1 and TRBJ1-1; the D is unclear. CDR1 is MNHNS, CDR2 SASEGT, per germline. This CDR3 is 15 amino acids long. With 7 bases removed from V and 1 base from J, the gap between germline ends came to 16 bases. The CDR3 coding sequence is TGTGCCAGCATCCTCGAGCATGGCAGGAACACTGAAGCTTTCTTT. Encoded protein: CASILEHGRNTEAFF.

This chain joins TRBV14 and TRBJ1-1; the D is unclear. CDR1 and CDR2 (germline): SGHDN, FVKESK. CDR3 length equals 14 residues. V lost 0 bases and J lost 1, with 6 bases in between. This chain's CDR3 is CASSQDRWNTEAFF. As DNA, the CDR3 is TGTGCCAGCAGCCAAGATCGGTGGAACACTGAAGCTTTCTTT.

V and J are TRBV5-1 and TRBJ2-2; 10 bases match TRBD2. In germline, CDR1 is SGHRS, CDR2 YFSETQ. CDR3 length equals 15 residues. The trim removed 2 bases at V and 7 bases at J, leaving 5 bases unmatched. The CDR3: CASSFLAGADGELFF. The CDR3 bases are TGCGCCAGCAGCTTCCTAGCGGGAGCGGACGGGGAGCTGTTTTTT. The variable domain in full, completed from reference TRBV5-1 and TRBJ2-2, reads KAGVTQTPRYLIKTRGQQVTLSCSPISGHRSVSWYQQTPGQGLQFLFEYFSETQRNKGNFPGRFSGRQFSNSRSEMNVSTLELGDSALYLCASSFLAGADGELFFGEGSRLTVL.

The V and J genes are TRBV5-6 and TRBJ1-2, with a possible D match to TRBD1 (5 bases). Germline CDR1 is SGHDT and CDR2 is YYEEEE. The CDR3 spans 17 residues. V was trimmed by 0 bases and J by 4 bases, leaving 19 bases between them. The CDR3 bases are TGTGCCAGCAGCTTGGGACAGAGGATTGTGTCGGTCTATGGCTACACCTTC. This encodes CASSLGQRIVSVYGYTF. Full variable domain (outside the CDR3, taken from reference TRBV5-6 and TRBJ1-2): DAGVTQSPTHLIKTRGQQVTLRCSPKSGHDTVSWYQQALGQGPQFIFQYYEEEERQRGNFPDRFSGHQFPNYSSELNVNALLLGDSALYLCASSLGQRIVSVYGYTFGSGTRLTVV.

The CDR3 loop reads CASSLSILAQYF. Here the CDR3 DNA reads TGTGCCAGCAGCTTATCGATCCTTGCGCAGTATTTT. The chain uses TRBV7-9 and TRBJ2-3; D call uncertain. The V gene lost 2 bases and the J gene lost 10 bases, with 10 bases spanning the gap. CDR3 size: 12 residues. Germline loops: CDR1 SEHNR, CDR2 FQNEAQ (reference sequence).

Remarks on this clone: This CDR3 is also generated by other DNA sequences in the sample. The chain recombines TRBV7-2 with TRBJ2-5; tentatively, D is TRBD1 (6 bases). This CDR3 comprises 13 residues. V lost 1 base and J 5 bases, leaving 8 bases between the germline ends. Germline assignment: CDR1 SGHTA and CDR2 FQGNSA. The CDR3 spells CASSLGGRETQYF. The CDR3 coding sequence is TGTGCCAGCAGCTTAGGGGGGCGGGAGACCCAGTACTTC.